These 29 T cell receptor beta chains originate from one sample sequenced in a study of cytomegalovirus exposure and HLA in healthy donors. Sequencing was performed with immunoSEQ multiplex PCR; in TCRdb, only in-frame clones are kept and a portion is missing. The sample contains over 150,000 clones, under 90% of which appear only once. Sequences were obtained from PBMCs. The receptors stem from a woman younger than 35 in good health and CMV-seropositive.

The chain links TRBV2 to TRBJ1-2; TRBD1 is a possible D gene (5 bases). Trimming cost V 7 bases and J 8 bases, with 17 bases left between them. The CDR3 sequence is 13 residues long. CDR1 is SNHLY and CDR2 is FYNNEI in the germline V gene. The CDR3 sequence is CASNQWGRSGYTF. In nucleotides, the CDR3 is TGTGCCAGCAACCAATGGGGGAGGTCGGGCTACACCTTC. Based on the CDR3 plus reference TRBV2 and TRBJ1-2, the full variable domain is EPEVTQTPSHQVTQMGQEVILRCVPISNHLYFYWYRQILGQKVEFLVSFYNNEISEKSEIFDDQFSVERPDGSNFTLKIRSTKLEDSAMYFCASNQWGRSGYTFGSGTRLTVV.

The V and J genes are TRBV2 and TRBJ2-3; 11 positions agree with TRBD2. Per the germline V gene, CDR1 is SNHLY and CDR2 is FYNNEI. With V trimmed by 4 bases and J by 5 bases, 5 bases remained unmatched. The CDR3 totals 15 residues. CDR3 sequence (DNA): TGTGCCAGCAGTGGGTTAGCGGGAGGGCAAGATACGCAGTATTTT. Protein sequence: CASSGLAGGQDTQYF. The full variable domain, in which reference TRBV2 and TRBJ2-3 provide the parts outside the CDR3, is EPEVTQTPSHQVTQMGQEVILRCVPISNHLYFYWYRQILGQKVEFLVSFYNNEISEKSEIFDDQFSVERPDGSNFTLKIRSTKLEDSAMYFCASSGLAGGQDTQYFGPGTRLTVL.

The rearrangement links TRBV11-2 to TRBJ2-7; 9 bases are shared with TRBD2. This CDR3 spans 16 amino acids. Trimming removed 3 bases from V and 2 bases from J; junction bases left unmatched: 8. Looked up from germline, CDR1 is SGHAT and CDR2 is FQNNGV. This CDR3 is CASSLRGGRSAYEQYF. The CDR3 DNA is TGTGCCAGCAGCTTGCGGGGGGGACGGTCCGCCTACGAGCAGTACTTC.

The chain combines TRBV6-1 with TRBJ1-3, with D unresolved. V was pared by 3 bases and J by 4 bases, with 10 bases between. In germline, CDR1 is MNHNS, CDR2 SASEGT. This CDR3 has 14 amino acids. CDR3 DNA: TGTGCCAGCAGTGAGGCGGTCCCCGGAAACACCATATATTTT. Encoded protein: CASSEAVPGNTIYF.

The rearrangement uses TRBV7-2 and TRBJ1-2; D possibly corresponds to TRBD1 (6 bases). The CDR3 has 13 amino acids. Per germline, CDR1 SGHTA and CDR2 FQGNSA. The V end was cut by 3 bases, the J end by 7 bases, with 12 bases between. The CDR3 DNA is TGTGCCAGCAGCTTCGAGTTCAGGGGTGGCTACACCTTC. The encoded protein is CASSFEFRGGYTF.

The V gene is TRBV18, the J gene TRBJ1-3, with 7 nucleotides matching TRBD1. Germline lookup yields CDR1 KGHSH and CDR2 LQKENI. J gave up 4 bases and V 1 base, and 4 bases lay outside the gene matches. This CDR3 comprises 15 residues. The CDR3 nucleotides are TGTGCCAGCTCACCACAAGGGACAGAGGGAAACACCATATATTTT. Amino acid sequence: CASSPQGTEGNTIYF.

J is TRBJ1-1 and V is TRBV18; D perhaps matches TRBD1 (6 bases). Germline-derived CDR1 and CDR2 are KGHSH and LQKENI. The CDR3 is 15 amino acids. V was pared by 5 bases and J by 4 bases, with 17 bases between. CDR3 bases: TGTGCCAGCTCAGAGCTCAGGGGATTCGGCACTGAAGCTTTCTTT. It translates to CASSELRGFGTEAFF.

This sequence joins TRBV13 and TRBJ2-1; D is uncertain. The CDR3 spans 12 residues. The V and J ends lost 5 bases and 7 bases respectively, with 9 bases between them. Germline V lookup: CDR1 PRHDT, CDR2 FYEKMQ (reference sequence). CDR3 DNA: TGTGCCAGCAGCCCCCGGAGTAATGAGCAGTTCTTC. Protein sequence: CASSPRSNEQFF. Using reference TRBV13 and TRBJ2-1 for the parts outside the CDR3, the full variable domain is AAGVIQSPRHLIKEKRETATLKCYPIPRHDTVYWYQQGPGQDPQFLISFYEKMQSDKGSIPDRFSAQQFSDYHSELNMSSLELGDSALYFCASSPRSNEQFFGPGTRLTVL.

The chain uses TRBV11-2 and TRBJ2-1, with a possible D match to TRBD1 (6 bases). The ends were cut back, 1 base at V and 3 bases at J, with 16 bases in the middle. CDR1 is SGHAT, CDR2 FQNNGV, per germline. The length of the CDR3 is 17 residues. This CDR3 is CASSLVRDTIFYNEQFF. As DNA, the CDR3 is TGTGCCAGCAGCTTAGTCCGGGACACAATTTTCTACAATGAGCAGTTCTTC.

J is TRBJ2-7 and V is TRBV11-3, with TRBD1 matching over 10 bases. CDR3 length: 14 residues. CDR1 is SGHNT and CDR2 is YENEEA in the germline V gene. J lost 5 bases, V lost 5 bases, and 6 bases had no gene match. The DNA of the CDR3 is TGTGCCAGCAGCCCGGGACAGGGGTCGAACGAGCAGTACTTC. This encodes CASSPGQGSNEQYF.

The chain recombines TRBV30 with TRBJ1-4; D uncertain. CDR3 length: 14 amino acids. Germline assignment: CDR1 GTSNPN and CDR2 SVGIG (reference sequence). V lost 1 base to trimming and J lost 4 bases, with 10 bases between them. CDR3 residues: CAWSARENNEKLFF. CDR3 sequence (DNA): TGTGCCTGGAGTGCCCGGGAGAATAATGAAAAACTGTTTTTT.

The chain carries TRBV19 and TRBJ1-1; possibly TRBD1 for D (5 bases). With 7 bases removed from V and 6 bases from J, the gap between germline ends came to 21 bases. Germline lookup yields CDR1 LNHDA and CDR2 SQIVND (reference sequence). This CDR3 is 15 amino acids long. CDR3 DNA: TGTGCCAGTAAGTTTGCCGACAAGCGGGGGGCTGAAGCTTTCTTT. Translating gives CASKFADKRGAEAFF. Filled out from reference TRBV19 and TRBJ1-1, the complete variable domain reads DGGITQSPKYLFRKEGQNVTLSCEQNLNHDAMYWYRQDPGQGLRLIYYSQIVNDFQKGDIAEGYSVSREKKESFPLTVTSAQKNPTAFYLCASKFADKRGAEAFFGQGTRLTVV.

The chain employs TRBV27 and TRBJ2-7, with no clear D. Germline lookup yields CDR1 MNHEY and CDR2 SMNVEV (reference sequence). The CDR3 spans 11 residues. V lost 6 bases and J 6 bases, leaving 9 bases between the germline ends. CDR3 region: CASRGYLEQYF. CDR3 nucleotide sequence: TGTGCCAGCAGGGGCTATCTCGAGCAGTACTTC.

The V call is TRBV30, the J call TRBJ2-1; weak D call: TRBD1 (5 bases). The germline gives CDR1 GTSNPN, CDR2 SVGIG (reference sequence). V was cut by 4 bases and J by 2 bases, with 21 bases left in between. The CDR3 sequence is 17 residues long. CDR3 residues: CAWTRGDKGIPYNEQFF. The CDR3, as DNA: TGTGCCTGGACCCGAGGTGACAAGGGGATCCCCTACAATGAGCAGTTCTTC.

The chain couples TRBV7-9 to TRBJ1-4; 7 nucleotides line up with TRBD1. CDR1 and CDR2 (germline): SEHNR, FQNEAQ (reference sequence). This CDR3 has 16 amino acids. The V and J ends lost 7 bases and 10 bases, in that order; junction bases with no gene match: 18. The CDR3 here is CASTNRNRGLSGKLFF. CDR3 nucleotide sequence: TGTGCCAGCACAAATCGAAACAGGGGCTTATCCGGAAAACTGTTTTTT.

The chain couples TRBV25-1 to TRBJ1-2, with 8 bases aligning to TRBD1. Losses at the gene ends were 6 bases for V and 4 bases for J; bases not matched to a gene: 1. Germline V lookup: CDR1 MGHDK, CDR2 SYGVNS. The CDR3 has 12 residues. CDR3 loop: CASRTGAYGYTF. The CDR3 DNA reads TGTGCCAGCAGGACAGGGGCCTATGGCTACACCTTC.

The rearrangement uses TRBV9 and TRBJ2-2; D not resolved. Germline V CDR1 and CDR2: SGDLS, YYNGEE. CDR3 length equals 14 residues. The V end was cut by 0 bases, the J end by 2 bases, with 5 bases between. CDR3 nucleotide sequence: TGTGCCAGCAGCGTAGGAGGTAACACCGGGGAGCTGTTTTTT. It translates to CASSVGGNTGELFF.

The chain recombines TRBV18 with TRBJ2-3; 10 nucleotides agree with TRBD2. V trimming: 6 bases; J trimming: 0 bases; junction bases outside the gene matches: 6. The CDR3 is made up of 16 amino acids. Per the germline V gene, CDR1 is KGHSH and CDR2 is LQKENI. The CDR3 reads CASSVIAGGSTDTQYF. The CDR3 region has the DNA TGTGCCAGCTCGGTGATAGCGGGAGGAAGCACAGATACGCAGTATTTT. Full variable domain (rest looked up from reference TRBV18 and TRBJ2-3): NAGVMQNPRHLVRRRGQEARLRCSPMKGHSHVYWYRQLPEEGLKFMVYLQKENIIDESGMPKERFSAEFPKEGPSILRIQQVVRGDSAAYFCASSVIAGGSTDTQYFGPGTRLTVL.

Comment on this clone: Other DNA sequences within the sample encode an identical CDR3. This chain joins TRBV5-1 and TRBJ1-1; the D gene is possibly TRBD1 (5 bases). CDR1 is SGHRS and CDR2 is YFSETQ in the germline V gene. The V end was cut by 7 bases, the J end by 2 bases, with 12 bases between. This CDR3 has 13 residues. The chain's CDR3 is CASSRGGNTEAFF. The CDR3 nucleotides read TGCGCCAGCTCCCGGGGGGGAAACACTGAAGCTTTCTTT. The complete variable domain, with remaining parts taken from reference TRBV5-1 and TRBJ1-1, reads KAGVTQTPRYLIKTRGQQVTLSCSPISGHRSVSWYQQTPGQGLQFLFEYFSETQRNKGNFPGRFSGRQFSNSRSEMNVSTLELGDSALYLCASSRGGNTEAFFGQGTRLTVV.

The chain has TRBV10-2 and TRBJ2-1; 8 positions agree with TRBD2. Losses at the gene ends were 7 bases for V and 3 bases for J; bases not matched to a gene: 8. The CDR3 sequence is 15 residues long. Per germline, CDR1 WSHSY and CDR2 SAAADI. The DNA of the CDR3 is TGCGCCAGCAAGTCAGGGCTAGCGGGCTACAATGAGCAGTTCTTC. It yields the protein CASKSGLAGYNEQFF.

This CDR3 is CASSEQGYEQYF. CDR3 in DNA: TGTGCCAGCAGTGAACAGGGCTACGAGCAGTACTTC. The chain links TRBV2 to TRBJ2-7, with D possibly TRBD1 on 5 matching bases. CDR1 and CDR2 (germline): SNHLY, FYNNEI. This CDR3 comprises 12 residues. V gave up 2 bases and J gave up 3 bases, with 5 bases separating them.

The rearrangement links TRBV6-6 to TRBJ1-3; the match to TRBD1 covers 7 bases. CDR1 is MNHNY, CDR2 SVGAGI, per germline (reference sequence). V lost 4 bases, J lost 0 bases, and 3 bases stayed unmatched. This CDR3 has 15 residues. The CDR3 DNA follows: TGTGCCAGCAGTTCACAGGGGAGCTCTGGAAACACCATATATTTT. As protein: CASSSQGSSGNTIYF.

CDR3 DNA: TGTGCCAGCAGCGGGCCAGCGGGAATCGACAATGAGCAGTTCTTC. It is translated as CASSGPAGIDNEQFF. This chain connects TRBV9 to TRBJ2-1; 7 positions agree with TRBD2. Losses at the gene ends were 3 bases for V and 5 bases for J; bases not matched to a gene: 8. This CDR3 comprises 15 residues. The germline CDR1 and CDR2 sequences are SGDLS and YYNGEE.

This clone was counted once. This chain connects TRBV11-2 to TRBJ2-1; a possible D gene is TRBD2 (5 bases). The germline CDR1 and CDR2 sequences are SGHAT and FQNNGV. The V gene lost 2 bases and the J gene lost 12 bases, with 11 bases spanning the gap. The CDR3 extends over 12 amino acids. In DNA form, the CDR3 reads TGTGCCAGCAGCTTACGCGGAGGCGCGCAGTTCTTC. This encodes CASSLRGGAQFF.

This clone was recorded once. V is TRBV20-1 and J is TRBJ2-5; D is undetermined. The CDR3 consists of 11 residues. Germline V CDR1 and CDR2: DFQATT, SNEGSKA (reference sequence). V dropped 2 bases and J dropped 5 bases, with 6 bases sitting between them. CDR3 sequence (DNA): TGCAGTGCTAGAATCTCGGAGACCCAGTACTTC. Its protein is CSARISETQYF.

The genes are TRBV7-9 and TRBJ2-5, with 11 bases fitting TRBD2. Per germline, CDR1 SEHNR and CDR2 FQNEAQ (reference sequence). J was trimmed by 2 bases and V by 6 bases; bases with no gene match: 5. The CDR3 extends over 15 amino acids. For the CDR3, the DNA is TGTGCCAGCAGTCCGCTAGCGGGGGGACAAGAGACCCAGTACTTC. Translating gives CASSPLAGGQETQYF.

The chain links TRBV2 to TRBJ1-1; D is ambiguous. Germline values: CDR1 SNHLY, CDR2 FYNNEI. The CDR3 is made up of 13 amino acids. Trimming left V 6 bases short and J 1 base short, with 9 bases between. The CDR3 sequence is CASRRSPNTEAFF. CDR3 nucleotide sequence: TGTGCCAGCAGGAGGAGTCCGAACACTGAAGCTTTCTTT.

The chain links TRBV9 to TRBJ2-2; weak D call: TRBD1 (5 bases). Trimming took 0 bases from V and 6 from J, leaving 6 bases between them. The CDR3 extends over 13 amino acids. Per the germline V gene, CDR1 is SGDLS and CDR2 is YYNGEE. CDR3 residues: CASSVVGAGELFF. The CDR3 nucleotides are TGTGCCAGCAGCGTAGTAGGGGCCGGGGAGCTGTTTTTT. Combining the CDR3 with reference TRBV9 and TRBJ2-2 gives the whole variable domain DSGVTQTPKHLITATGQRVTLRCSPRSGDLSVYWYQQSLDQGLQFLIQYYNGEERAKGNILERFSAQQFPDLHSELNLSSLELGDSALYFCASSVVGAGELFFGEGSRLTVL.

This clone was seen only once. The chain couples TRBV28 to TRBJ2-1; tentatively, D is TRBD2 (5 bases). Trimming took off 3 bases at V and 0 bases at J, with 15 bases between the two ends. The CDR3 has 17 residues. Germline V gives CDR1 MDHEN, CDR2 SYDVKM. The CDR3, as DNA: TGTGCCAGCAGTTTTGGGCCCTCGCGGGCCTCCTACAATGAGCAGTTCTTC. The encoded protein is CASSFGPSRASYNEQFF. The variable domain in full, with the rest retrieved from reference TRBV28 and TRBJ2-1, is DVKVTQSSRYLVKRTGEKVFLECVQDMDHENMFWYRQDPGLGLRLIYFSYDVKMKEKGDIPEGYSVSREKKERFSLILESASTNQTSMYLCASSFGPSRASYNEQFFGPGTRLTVL.